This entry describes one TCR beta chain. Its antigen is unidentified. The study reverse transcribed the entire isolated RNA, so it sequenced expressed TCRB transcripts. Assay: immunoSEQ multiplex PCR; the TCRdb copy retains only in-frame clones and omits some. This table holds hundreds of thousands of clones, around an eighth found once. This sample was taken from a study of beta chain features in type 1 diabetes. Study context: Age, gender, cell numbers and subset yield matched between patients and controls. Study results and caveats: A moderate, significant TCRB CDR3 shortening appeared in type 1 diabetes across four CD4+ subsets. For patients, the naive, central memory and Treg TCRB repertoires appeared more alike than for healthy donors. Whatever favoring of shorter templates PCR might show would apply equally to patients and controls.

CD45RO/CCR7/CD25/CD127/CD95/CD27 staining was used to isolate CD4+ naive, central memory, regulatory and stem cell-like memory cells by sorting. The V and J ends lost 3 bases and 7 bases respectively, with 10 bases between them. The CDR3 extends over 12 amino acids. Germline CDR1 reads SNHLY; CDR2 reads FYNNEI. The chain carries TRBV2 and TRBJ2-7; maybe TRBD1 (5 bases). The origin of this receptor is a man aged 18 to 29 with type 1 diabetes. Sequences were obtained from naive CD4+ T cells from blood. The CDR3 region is CASSDRAEEQYF. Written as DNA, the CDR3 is TGTGCCAGCAGTGACAGGGCGGAGGAGCAGTACTTC.